Below, 14 T cell receptor beta chains from the same sample are listed, as sequenced in a study of OX40 agonist ivuxolimab in advanced cancers. Clones were sequenced by immunoSEQ multiplex PCR, and TCRdb holds only the in-frame ones, with some missing. The sample includes about 37,000 clones, approximately 78% of them seen just once. This specimen consisted of CD4+ or CD8+ T cells sorted from blood, obtained in a trial of the OX40 agonist ivuxolimab. The source is an adult with an advanced solid tumor such as melanoma, head and neck, liver or kidney cancer.

This clone turned up a few times. This chain uses TRBV16 with TRBJ2-3; 9 nucleotides agree with TRBD1. This CDR3 comprises 16 residues. The V and J ends lost 2 bases and 5 bases, in that order; junction bases with no gene match: 8. Germline V gives CDR1 KGHSY, CDR2 FQNENV. The CDR3 DNA follows: TGTGCCAGCAGCCAACCCGGGACAGGGTTCGGAGATACGCAGTATTTT. It is translated as CASSQPGTGFGDTQYF. Looking up the rest from reference TRBV16 and TRBJ2-3 gives the full variable domain: GEEVAQTPKHLVRGEGQKAKLYCAPIKGHSYVFWYQQVLKNEFKFLISFQNENVFDETGMPKERFSAKCLPNSPCSLEIQATKLEDSAVYFCASSQPGTGFGDTQYFGPGTRLTVL.

V usage is TRBV5-1 and J usage is TRBJ2-7; either TRBD1 or TRBD2 may supply D (6 bases each). The CDR3 runs to 15 residues. The ends were cut back, 2 bases at V and 0 bases at J, with 12 bases in the middle. Germline lookup yields CDR1 SGHRS and CDR2 YFSETQ. The CDR3 loop is CASSFSGQPSYEQYF. Here the CDR3 DNA reads TGCGCCAGCAGCTTTAGCGGACAGCCCTCCTACGAGCAGTACTTC.

This clone was detected only a few times. The V call is TRBV30, the J call TRBJ1-3, with no clear D. Germline CDR1 and CDR2: GTSNPN and SVGIG (reference sequence). Trimming shortened V by 1 base and J by 3 bases, and 7 bases separated the two germline ends. CDR3 size: 13 residues. The CDR3 loop is CAWSADFGNTIYF. The CDR3 DNA reads as TGTGCCTGGAGTGCCGACTTTGGAAACACCATATATTTT.

J is TRBJ1-1 and V is TRBV7-2; D not certain. Between the trimmed V and J ends, which lost 5 bases and 1 base, there was a span of 11 bases. The CDR3 is made up of 14 amino acids. From germline, CDR1 is SGHTA and CDR2 FQGNSA. The CDR3 nucleotides read TGTGCCAGCAGCGTGACGCAGGCGAACACTGAAGCTTTCTTT. It specifies CASSVTQANTEAFF.

The V and J genes are TRBV30 and TRBJ1-1; D unresolved. CDR3 size: 13 residues. V shed 0 bases and J shed 1 base, with 6 bases lying between them. Germline V CDR1 and CDR2: GTSNPN, SVGIG (reference sequence). CDR3 loop: CAWSVRRNTEAFF. CDR3 sequence (DNA): TGTGCCTGGAGTGTACGACGGAACACTGAAGCTTTCTTT.

The J gene is TRBJ2-2, the V gene TRBV7-3, with a weak D call TRBD1 (6 bases). Trimming shortened V by 8 bases and J by 2 bases, and 18 bases separated the two germline ends. CDR1 is SGHTA and CDR2 is FQGTGA in the germline V gene. The CDR3 is 16 residues long. In DNA, the CDR3 is TGTGCCAGCGCCTCCCCTGGGACACTAAACACCGGGGAGCTGTTTTTT. The encoded protein is CASASPGTLNTGELFF. Using reference TRBV7-3 and TRBJ2-2 for the parts outside the CDR3, the full variable domain is GAGVSQTPSNKVTEKGKYVELRCDPISGHTALYWYRQSLGQGPEFLIYFQGTGAADDSGLPNDRFFAVRPEGSVSTLKIQRTERGDSAVYLCASASPGTLNTGELFFGEGSRLTVL.

For the CDR3, the DNA is TGTGCCAGCAGCCTTCTCCAGGGGGCCGACACTGAAGCTTTCTTT. Its translation is CASSLLQGADTEAFF. This chain joins TRBV7-9 and TRBJ1-1; TRBD1 aligns across 8 bases. The CDR3 runs to 15 residues. Germline trimming cut 5 bases from V and 3 bases from J; bases unmatched to any gene: 8. The germline V gene has CDR1 SEHNR and CDR2 FQNEAQ (reference sequence).

In its sample, this clone was seen once. The chain is built from TRBV7-3 and TRBJ2-3, with 8 bases that match TRBD1. This CDR3 contains 15 residues. With V trimmed by 5 bases and J by 4 bases, 8 bases remained unmatched. Germline CDR1 is SGHTA and CDR2 is FQGTGA. The CDR3 nucleotides read TGTGCCAGCAGCCGGCAGGGGGCAGGGGCAGATACGCAGTATTTT. This codes for CASSRQGAGADTQYF.

J is TRBJ2-5 and V is TRBV28; D is ambiguous. CDR3 length: 15 amino acids. CDR1 and CDR2 (germline): MDHEN, SYDVKM. Between the trimmed V and J ends, which lost 6 bases and 4 bases, there was a span of 18 bases. This CDR3 is CASRTTDNTGETQYF. The CDR3 DNA is TGTGCCAGCAGAACAACTGACAACACGGGAGAGACCCAGTACTTC.

This clone came up a few times. This chain joins TRBV27 and TRBJ1-1, with D possibly matching TRBD1 (6 bases). In germline, CDR1 is MNHEY, CDR2 SMNVEV (reference sequence). The CDR3 covers 15 residues. Trimming left V 5 bases short and J 1 base short, with 14 bases between. CDR3 loop: CASSTRQEGNTEAFF. The DNA of the CDR3 is TGTGCCAGCAGTACGCGACAGGAAGGGAACACTGAAGCTTTCTTT.

This chain links TRBV9 with TRBJ2-6; D may match TRBD1 or TRBD2 (5 bases each). CDR3 length equals 17 residues. Germline loops: CDR1 SGDLS, CDR2 YYNGEE. V was clipped by 4 bases and J by 0 bases, with 14 bases between them. CDR3 DNA: TGTGCCAGCAGCTCCCAGGGACCGACCTCTGGGGCCAACGTCCTGACTTTC. Amino acid sequence: CASSSQGPTSGANVLTF.

As regards this clone: At one boundary the junction diverges from the germline segment, which might be a read error. The chain joins TRBV2 to TRBJ2-7; D assignment may be TRBD1 or TRBD2 (5 bases each). The length of the CDR3 is 11 residues. CDR1 and CDR2 from the germline V gene are SNHLY and FYNNEI. The DNA of the CDR3 is TGTGCCAGCTGGGACGACTACGAGCAGTGCTTC. Its protein is CASWDDYEQCF. Based on the CDR3 plus reference TRBV2 and TRBJ2-7, the full variable domain is EPEVTQTPSHQVTQMGQEVILRCVPISNHLYFYWYRQILGQKVEFLVSFYNNEISEKSEIFDDQFSVERPDGSNFTLKIRSTKLEDSAMYFCASWDDYEQCFGPGTRLTVT.

This chain joins TRBV19 and TRBJ1-2; unclear D gene. V lost 6 bases to trimming and J lost 3 bases, with 5 bases between them. The CDR3 runs 11 residues. CDR1 and CDR2 (germline): LNHDA, SQIVND (reference sequence). The chain's CDR3 is CASREYYGYTF. The CDR3 DNA sequence: TGTGCCAGTAGGGAGTACTATGGCTACACCTTC. The full variable domain, completed using reference TRBV19 and TRBJ1-2, is DGGITQSPKYLFRKEGQNVTLSCEQNLNHDAMYWYRQDPGQGLRLIYYSQIVNDFQKGDIAEGYSVSREKKESFPLTVTSAQKNPTAFYLCASREYYGYTFGSGTRLTVV.

This rearrangement joins TRBV19 to TRBJ1-5, with 7 bases identical to TRBD1. The length of the CDR3 is 14 residues. V shed 6 bases and J 3 bases; nucleotides not matched to a gene: 5. In germline, CDR1 is LNHDA, CDR2 SQIVND (reference sequence). In DNA form, the CDR3 reads TGTGCCAGTAGGCCGACAGGGCTCAATCAGCCCCAGCATTTT. Residues: CASRPTGLNQPQHF.